A selection of T cell receptor beta chains follows, all from one sample in a study of esophageal squamous cell carcinoma under preoperative chemotherapy. TCRdb fed the PCR reads into MiXCR, producing one record per CDR3 protein. This sample has 15,000 to 20,000 distinct CDR3 sequences, with roughly half found just once. This sample was taken from a patient given preoperative chemotherapy. These receptors were taken from a human donor with esophageal squamous cell carcinoma. The donor label of this sample is uncertain. The CDR3 runs from the conserved cysteine through the conserved F or W. The D gene is left open where the match is weak. Clone size, where shown, is once, few, many, or a class for clones that have expanded.

j_call,d_call,v_call,clone_size,cdr3_nt,cdr3_aa
TRBJ2-1,TRBD1,TRBV7-6,many,TGTGCCAGCAGCCCCCGACCGGGGACAGGGGACAATGAGCAGTTCTTC,CASSPRPGTGDNEQFF
TRBJ2-4,TRBD2,TRBV7-2,-,TGTGCCAGCGGCGGGGGGCCGGGACATGTCAAAGACATTCAGTACTTC,CASGGGPGHVKDIQYF
TRBJ2-5,TRBD2,TRBV6-5,-,TGTGCCAGCAGGTACTCGGGAGGCGGGGTGGGGCAAACGACCCGACACTTC,CASRYSGGGVGQTTRHF
TRBJ2-3,TRBD2,TRBV7-2,-,TGTGCCAGCAGCTTAGGTTGGTCTAGCGGGAGCGGAGATACGCAGTATTTT,CASSLGWSSGSGDTQYF
TRBJ2-7,TRBD1,TRBV10-3,many,TGTGCCATCAGGGGACAGAACTTCGAGCAGTACTTC,CAIRGQNFEQYF
TRBJ2-3,-,TRBV10-2,-,TGCGCCAGCAGGGAGGGTGGCACAGATACGCAGTATTTT,CASREGGTDTQYF
TRBJ2-4,-,TRBV7-2,-,TGTGCCAGCAGCGCCCGGGGGCGGGGAGCCAAAAACATTCAGTACTTT,CASSARGRGAKNIQYF
TRBJ2-3,TRBD1,TRBV7-8,-,TGTGCCAGCAGCTTTTCACAGGGGGCCGGGGCGCAGTATTTT,CASSFSQGAGAQYF
TRBJ2-1,-,TRBV12-3/TRBV12-4,-,TGTGCCAGCAGTTTGAGTCAGCAAAACAATGAGCAGTTCTTC,CASSLSQQNNEQFF
TRBJ2-7,-,TRBV7-2,large,TGTGCCAGCAGCTTTCGGACGAGCTCCTACGAGCAGTACTTC,CASSFRTSSYEQYF
TRBJ2-5,-,TRBV11-1,-,TGTGCCAGCAGCTTAACCTACTCGAGTGGCAAAGAGACCCAGTACTTC,CASSLTYSSGKETQYF
TRBJ2-1,TRBD2,TRBV10-2,-,TGCGCCATCGGGACTAGCGGGAGCTGCAATGAGCAGTTCTTC,CAIGTSGSCNEQFF
TRBJ2-5,-,TRBV11-3,-,TGTGCCAGCAGCTTAGTAGACTGGGGGACAGAGACCCAGTACTTC,CASSLVDWGTETQYF
TRBJ2-5,-,TRBV7-8,-,TGTGCCGGGGGGCGCGGGGGCGGTGACCGCGATACCCAGTACTTC,CAGGRGGGDRDTQYF
TRBJ2-5,TRBD1,TRBV7-2,-,TGTGCCAGCAGCTCCTCACAGGGGAATGAGCAGTACTTC,CASSSSQGNEQYF
TRBJ2-7,-,TRBV7-2,-,TGTGCCAGCAGCTTAGACCGGGGGCTCTACGAGCAGTACTTC,CASSLDRGLYEQYF
TRBJ2-3,-,TRBV27,-,TGTGCCAGCAGTTTACAGGGTAGCACAGATACGCAGTATTTT,CASSLQGSTDTQYF
TRBJ2-1,-,TRBV7-3,-,TGTGCCAGCAGCTTAACGACAGTACTAGGCTCCTACAATGAGCAGTTCTTC,CASSLTTVLGSYNEQFF
TRBJ2-3,-,TRBV24-1,many,TGTGCCACCAGTGACGACAGGGAAAGCGGGATAAGAAGAGATACGCAGTATTTT,CATSDDRESGIRRDTQYF
TRBJ2-1,-,TRBV7-2,few,TGTGCCAGCAGCTTATCAGGGACGGCTACCTACAATGAGCAGTTCTTC,CASSLSGTATYNEQFF
TRBJ2-2,TRBD1,TRBV7-2,-,TGTGCCAGCAGCAGGGGGCCCAACGGGGAGCTGTTTTTT,CASSRGPNGELFF
TRBJ2-5,TRBD1,TRBV7-2,-,TGTGCCAGCAGCTGGGGTGGGACAGGACAAGAGACCCAGTACTTC,CASSWGGTGQETQYF
TRBJ2-1,-,TRBV6-1,few,TGTGCCAGCAGTGTAACTCCGGGACTCGCTTTCAATTCCTACAATGAGCAGTTCTTC,CASSVTPGLAFNSYNEQFF
TRBJ2-7,-,TRBV11-3,-,TGTGCCAGCAGCTTAAGCCCTCATCCGAGGGAAGAGCAGTACTTC,CASSLSPHPREEQYF
TRBJ2-5,TRBD2,TRBV7-8,few,TGTGCCAGCAGCGCTAGCGGGGGGCTTGAGACCCAGTACTTC,CASSASGGLETQYF